These 32 T cell receptor beta chains were all obtained from the same sample, sequenced in a study of T cell clonotyping in hematopoietic cell transplantation. Assay: immunoSEQ multiplex PCR; the TCRdb copy retains only in-frame clones and omits some. The table has several thousand clones, around 81% seen once. The material was peripheral blood mononuclear cells, obtained 100 days after allogeneic stem cell transplant. The receptors were gathered from a male patient over 55 who had an allogeneic stem cell transplant, so T cells may come from the graft donor. Some clones in this sample may be carry-over from other donors' samples.

The J gene is TRBJ1-2, the V gene TRBV7-2, with 7 bases identical to TRBD1. Losses at the gene ends were 5 bases for V and 3 bases for J; bases not matched to a gene: 6. Per germline, CDR1 SGHTA and CDR2 FQGNSA. This CDR3 contains 14 residues. The CDR3 region is CASSPQTGDYGYTF. CDR3 sequence (DNA): TGTGCCAGCAGCCCCCAAACAGGGGACTATGGCTACACCTTC.

The genes are TRBV4-2 and TRBJ2-2, with D possibly matching TRBD1 (5 bases). CDR1 is LGHNA and CDR2 is YNFKEQ in the germline V gene. The CDR3 contains 16 residues. V was pared by 2 bases and J by 0 bases, with 10 bases between. The chain's CDR3 is CASSQLDTSNTGELFF. DNA of the CDR3: TGTGCCAGCAGCCAACTGGACACGTCGAACACCGGGGAGCTGTTTTTT.

The chain is built from TRBV6-5 and TRBJ2-7; D unresolved. The CDR3 totals 15 residues. The V gene's germline CDR1 is MNHEY and CDR2 SVGAGI. Trimming left V 8 bases short and J 1 base short, with 18 bases between. CDR3 sequence: CASVSLALESYEQYF. Here the CDR3 DNA reads TGTGCCAGCGTATCTTTAGCCCTCGAATCCTACGAGCAGTACTTC.

This clone was recorded once. The J gene is TRBJ1-4, the V gene TRBV15; no definite D call. V dropped 0 bases and J dropped 8 bases, with 10 bases sitting between them. The CDR3 has 14 residues. Germline V gene sequence: CDR1 LNHNV, CDR2 YYDKDF (reference sequence). The CDR3 sequence is CATSRDRNSEKLFF. The DNA for the CDR3 is TGTGCCACCAGCAGAGATCGGAACTCCGAAAAACTGTTTTTT.

This rearrangement joins TRBV28 to TRBJ1-4, with D uncertain. This CDR3 comprises 13 residues. Germline V gives CDR1 MDHEN, CDR2 SYDVKM. The V end lost 5 bases, the J end lost 8 bases, and 12 bases lay between the germline ends. The CDR3 loop reads CASSPAPGEKLFF. The CDR3 coding sequence is TGTGCCAGCAGTCCCGCCCCGGGGGAAAAACTGTTTTTT.

By sample share, this clone is medium-sized. This chain joins TRBV5-1 and TRBJ1-3; a possible D gene is TRBD1 (6 bases). The germline V gene has CDR1 SGHRS and CDR2 YFSETQ. Deletions cut 0 bases from V and 2 bases from J, with 6 bases between. This CDR3 is built from 14 residues. CDR3 amino acids: CASSLAGAGNTIYF. The CDR3, as DNA: TGCGCCAGCAGCTTGGCAGGGGCTGGAAACACCATATATTTT.

The rearrangement uses TRBV7-3 and TRBJ1-2, with 12 bases lining up with TRBD1. Germline loops: CDR1 SGHTA, CDR2 FQGTGA. Losses at the gene ends were 7 bases for V and 6 bases for J; bases not matched to a gene: 12. This CDR3 is 16 amino acids long. The CDR3 loop is CASNLSPGQGANGYTF. As DNA, the CDR3 is TGTGCCAGCAATTTATCCCCGGGACAGGGGGCCAATGGCTACACCTTC.

This sequence joins TRBV30 and TRBJ1-2; D uncertain. Between the trimmed V and J ends, which lost 5 bases and 6 bases, there was a span of 16 bases. This CDR3 has 13 amino acids. CDR1 is GTSNPN and CDR2 is SVGIG in the germline V gene (reference sequence). CDR3 amino acids: CAWEVGSNDGYTF. The CDR3 nucleotides are TGTGCCTGGGAGGTGGGGAGCAACGATGGCTACACCTTC.

This chain joins TRBV19 and TRBJ1-2, with D uncertain. Trimming stripped 5 bases from V and 5 bases from J, with 9 bases between. Germline CDR1 is LNHDA and CDR2 is SQIVND (reference sequence). The CDR3 sequence is 12 residues long. The DNA for the CDR3 is TGTGCCAGTAGTCCCCCGGATTATGGCTACACCTTC. It specifies CASSPPDYGYTF.

This chain connects TRBV6-1 to TRBJ2-3, with D unresolved. Trimming stripped 1 base from V and 0 bases from J, with 14 bases between. The CDR3 spans 17 residues. Germline V CDR1 and CDR2: MNHNS, SASEGT. CDR3 bases: TGTGCCAGCAGTGAAGTGTGGTCGAGAACTAGCACAGATACGCAGTATTTT. This codes for CASSEVWSRTSTDTQYF.

The chain is built from TRBV6-6 and TRBJ2-7; D gene ambiguous. CDR3 length: 12 amino acids. The germline V gene encodes CDR1 MNHNY and CDR2 SVGAGI (reference sequence). Trimming pared 6 bases from V and 5 bases from J, leaving 11 bases between. The CDR3: CASRRSTHEQYF. CDR3 nucleotides: TGTGCCAGCAGAAGGAGTACCCACGAGCAGTACTTC.

Here the CDR3 reads CASSRTENTGELFF. CDR3 DNA sequence: TGTGCCAGCTCTAGGACAGAAAACACCGGGGAGCTGTTTTTT. This chain connects TRBV18 to TRBJ2-2; TRBD1 might be the D (6 bases). CDR1 and CDR2 (germline): KGHSH, LQKENI. This CDR3 contains 14 residues. V was shortened by 6 bases and J by 2 bases, with 10 bases between the two germline ends.

This chain joins TRBV6-5 and TRBJ2-3; D is ambiguous. V lost 0 bases, J lost 7 bases, and 11 bases lay in between. This CDR3 spans 14 amino acids. Looked up from germline, CDR1 is MNHEY and CDR2 is SVGAGI. In nucleotides, the CDR3 is TGTGCCAGCAGTTACTCGATAGAGGCATATACGCAGTATTTT. Its translation: CASSYSIEAYTQYF.

The chain carries TRBV6-5 and TRBJ1-2; no reliable D call. CDR3 size: 13 residues. V lost 6 bases to trimming and J lost 5 bases, with 13 bases between them. Germline V gives CDR1 MNHEY, CDR2 SVGAGI. CDR3 amino acids: CASSYLKEYGYTF. In DNA form, the CDR3 reads TGTGCCAGCAGCTATCTAAAGGAGTATGGCTACACCTTC.

This chain connects TRBV7-2 to TRBJ2-6, with D uncertain. V lost 0 bases to trimming and J lost 3 bases, with 0 bases between them. CDR3 length: 13 residues. The V gene's germline CDR1 is SGHTA and CDR2 FQGNSA. CDR3 loop: CASSLAGANVLTF. For the CDR3, the DNA is TGTGCCAGCAGCTTAGCTGGGGCCAACGTCCTGACTTTC.

The chain uses TRBV29-1 and TRBJ2-5; D ambiguous. Germline CDR1 and CDR2: SQVTM and ANQGSEA. The V gene lost 4 bases and the J gene lost 0 bases, with 6 bases spanning the gap. This CDR3 contains 12 residues. The CDR3 sequence: CSVGPNQETQYF. The CDR3 coding sequence is TGCAGCGTTGGGCCAAACCAAGAGACCCAGTACTTC.

This chain uses TRBV27 with TRBJ1-2, with TRBD1 as a possible D gene (5 bases). The CDR3 is 16 residues long. The V and J ends lost 6 bases and 6 bases respectively, with 23 bases between them. Germline V lookup: CDR1 MNHEY, CDR2 SMNVEV (reference sequence). The DNA of the CDR3 is TGTGCCAGCAGCCCAACCCCCGAGGGGACCCGTCATGGCTACACCTTC. It yields the protein CASSPTPEGTRHGYTF.

This chain joins TRBV29-1 and TRBJ1-2; possibly TRBD1 for D (5 bases). Germline CDR1 reads SQVTM; CDR2 reads ANQGSEA. The CDR3 is made up of 14 amino acids. V was trimmed by 4 bases and J by 3 bases, leaving 15 bases between them. The CDR3 is CSVGSGGDYYGYTF. The CDR3 DNA is TGCAGCGTTGGGAGCGGGGGGGACTACTATGGCTACACCTTC.

The rearrangement links TRBV27 to TRBJ2-2; the D is unclear. There are 13 residues in the CDR3. The ends were cut back, 6 bases at V and 1 base at J, with 6 bases in the middle. Germline V gene data show CDR1 as MNHEY and CDR2 as SMNVEV (reference sequence). The DNA for the CDR3 is TGTGCCAGCAGATACATGAACACCGGGGAGCTGTTTTTT. This gives the protein CASRYMNTGELFF.

The chain recombines TRBV28 with TRBJ2-1; D ambiguous. This CDR3 comprises 13 residues. Trimming cost V 3 bases and J 10 bases, with 13 bases left between them. CDR1 and CDR2 (germline): MDHEN, SYDVKM. CDR3 sequence (DNA): TGTGCCAGCAGTTTGGGATTGAGGCTGGAGCAGTTCTTC. Protein product: CASSLGLRLEQFF.

The rearrangement uses TRBV19 and TRBJ2-5; tentatively, D is TRBD1 (7 bases). CDR1 LNHDA and CDR2 SQIVND come from the germline V gene (reference sequence). Between the trimmed V and J ends, which lost 5 bases and 3 bases, there was a span of 13 bases. CDR3 length: 14 amino acids. The CDR3 protein is CASSLRGAEETQYF. CDR3 bases: TGTGCCAGTAGTCTCAGGGGGGCGGAAGAGACCCAGTACTTC.

The V call is TRBV28, the J call TRBJ1-2; TRBD1 is a possible D gene (5 bases). This CDR3 is built from 13 residues. In germline, CDR1 is MDHEN, CDR2 SYDVKM. The V gene lost 3 bases and the J gene lost 4 bases, with 9 bases spanning the gap. CDR3 loop: CASSLGGGYGYTF. For the CDR3, the DNA is TGTGCCAGCAGTTTGGGGGGGGGCTATGGCTACACCTTC.

This sequence joins TRBV7-8 and TRBJ2-1, with TRBD2 matching over 7 bases. Germline CDR1 is SGHVS and CDR2 is FQNEAQ. Germline trimming cut 7 bases from V and 2 bases from J; bases unmatched to any gene: 8. CDR3 length equals 15 residues. The CDR3 nucleotides read TGTGCCAGCACGGGAGGCTCGTCTCCCTACAATGAGCAGTTCTTC. Translation gives CASTGGSSPYNEQFF.

J is TRBJ2-1 and V is TRBV4-1; a possible D gene is TRBD1 (5 bases). CDR1 MGHRA and CDR2 YSYEKL come from the germline V gene. V lost 2 bases to trimming and J lost 0 bases, with 17 bases between them. The CDR3 contains 18 residues. The CDR3 sequence is CASSQLETASHSYNEQFF. Written as DNA, the CDR3 is TGCGCCAGCAGCCAACTAGAGACAGCGAGCCACTCCTACAATGAGCAGTTCTTC.

The J gene is TRBJ2-1, the V gene TRBV9, with 9 bases aligning to TRBD2. CDR1 is SGDLS and CDR2 is YYNGEE in the germline V gene. This CDR3 comprises 15 residues. The junction had 3 bases not matched to a gene; V was cut back by 0 bases and J by 5 bases. CDR3 in amino acids: CASSVVAGGHNEQFF. DNA for the CDR3: TGTGCCAGCAGCGTAGTCGCGGGAGGGCACAATGAGCAGTTCTTC.

This clone was observed a single time. This sequence joins TRBV7-2 and TRBJ2-5, with 7 bases aligning to TRBD2. V was clipped by 4 bases and J by 1 base; unmatched bases: 12. The length of the CDR3 is 17 residues. Germline V gene sequence: CDR1 SGHTA, CDR2 FQGNSA. CDR3 sequence reads: CASSSSSRTRVQETQYF. The CDR3 coding sequence is TGTGCCAGCAGCTCTTCTTCCAGGACTAGAGTCCAAGAGACCCAGTACTTC.

The chain is built from TRBV10-3 and TRBJ2-7, with D perhaps matching TRBD2 (5 bases). This CDR3 is 12 amino acids long. Germline V CDR1 and CDR2: ENHRY, SYGVKD. Trimming removed 8 bases from V and 3 bases from J, with 11 bases in between. CDR3 sequence (DNA): TGTGCCATCTGGGGAGACGGCTACGAGCAGTACTTC. This codes for CAIWGDGYEQYF.

The CDR3 DNA reads TGCGCCAGCAGTGAGTCCAGGGGTGAGGGTCAGCCCCAGCATTTT. Amino acids: CASSESRGEGQPQHF. V usage is TRBV10-2 and J usage is TRBJ1-5, with a tentative D call TRBD1 (6 bases). Trimming left V 0 bases short and J 6 bases short, with 12 bases between. The length of the CDR3 is 15 residues. Germline CDR1 is WSHSY and CDR2 is SAAADI.

The chain recombines TRBV6-4 with TRBJ2-3; TRBD1 might be the D (6 bases). The CDR3 is 15 residues long. CDR1 is MRHNA and CDR2 is SNTAGT in the germline V gene. The V and J ends lost 8 bases and 0 bases respectively, with 15 bases between them. The CDR3 sequence: CASSRGTLSTDTQYF. The CDR3 nucleotides read TGTGCCAGCTCGAGGGGGACACTTAGCACAGATACGCAGTATTTT.

The rearrangement uses TRBV11-1 and TRBJ1-2; weak D call: TRBD1 (5 bases). V was clipped by 2 bases and J by 8 bases, with 12 bases between them. Germline-derived CDR1 and CDR2 are SGHAT and FQDESV (reference sequence). This CDR3 is 13 amino acids long. CDR3 region: CASSLTQGGGYTF. CDR3 sequence (DNA): TGTGCCAGCAGCTTAACCCAGGGAGGCGGCTACACCTTC.

CDR3: CASSLGGGTYEQYF. CDR3 bases: TGTGCCAGCAGTTTGGGTGGGGGGACCTACGAGCAGTACTTC. V usage is TRBV28 and J usage is TRBJ2-7, with a possible D match to TRBD2 (6 bases). Trimming removed 3 bases from V and 2 bases from J, with 11 bases in between. CDR3 size: 14 residues. From germline, CDR1 is MDHEN and CDR2 SYDVKM. The entire variable domain, with the rest obtained from reference TRBV28 and TRBJ2-7, is as follows: DVKVTQSSRYLVKRTGEKVFLECVQDMDHENMFWYRQDPGLGLRLIYFSYDVKMKEKGDIPEGYSVSREKKERFSLILESASTNQTSMYLCASSLGGGTYEQYFGPGTRLTVT.

The V and J genes are TRBV9 and TRBJ2-3, with 10 bases identical to TRBD1. CDR1 is SGDLS and CDR2 is YYNGEE in the germline V gene. The CDR3 loop spans 15 amino acids. The J segment lost 3 bases and the V segment lost 0 bases, leaving 1 base of the junction unmatched. The CDR3 sequence: CASSVGDRGTDTQYF. CDR3 bases: TGTGCCAGCAGCGTAGGGGACAGGGGTACAGATACGCAGTATTTT.